The rows below give T cell receptor beta chains drawn from one sample of a study of tumor-infiltrating lymphocytes in primary liver carcinoma. TCRdb processed the multiplex PCR reads anew with MiXCR; each CDR3 protein has one entry. The table has 90,000 to 150,000 distinct CDR3 sequences, about two thirds seen once. Sequenced sample: tumor-adjacent normal liver tissue. These receptors originate from a woman aged 60-75 years with primary liver carcinoma and hepatitis B virus infection. CDR3s include the opening cysteine and the closing phenylalanine or tryptophan. A D gene is named only where the DNA matches it firmly. A row's size may be missing; if present it is once, few, many or a size class.

abundance | j_gene | v_gene | d_gene | CDR3aa | CDR3nt
NA | TRBJ2-3 | TRBV30 | NA | CVSGLIPDTQYF | TGTGTCTCCGGATTAATTCCAGATACGCAGTATTTT
NA | TRBJ2-3 | TRBV12-3/TRBV12-4 | NA | CASSLEEDMQYF | TGTGCCAGCAGTTTGGAGGAGGATATGCAGTATTTT
NA | TRBJ2-3 | TRBV5-1 | TRBD2 | CASSHSGRSDTRYF | TGCGCCAGCAGTCACAGCGGGAGGTCCGATACTCGGTATTTT
NA | TRBJ1-1 | TRBV24-1 | TRBD1 | CATSDNPGTGKTEAFF | TGTGCCACCAGTGATAATCCCGGGACAGGAAAAACTGAGGCTTTCTTT
NA | TRBJ2-3 | TRBV29-1 | NA | CGVSGDAGSNQPQYF | TGCGGCGTTAGTGGGGACGCGGGAAGCAATCAGCCCCAGTATTTT
few | TRBJ2-3 | TRBV21-1 | NA | CASSKEAPAAGKLADTQYF | TGTGCCAGCAGCAAAGAAGCACCGGCAGCGGGAAAGTTGGCAGATACGCAGTATTTT
NA | TRBJ1-1 | TRBV4-1 | NA | CASSQDPRKALNTEAFF | TGCGCCAGTAGCCAAGACCCACGGAAAGCCTTGAACACTGAAGCCTTCTTT
NA | TRBJ2-4 | TRBV6-1 | NA | CASNGGTTALNNIHYF | TGTGCCAGCAACGGAGGGACAACCGCCTTGAATAACATTCACTACTTC
many | TRBJ1-2 | TRBV29-1 | TRBD1 | CSVADRGYGYTF | TGCAGCGTTGCGGACAGGGGATATGGCTACACCTTC
NA | TRBJ2-7 | TRBV7-8 | NA | CASSLARSGYEQYF | TGCGCCAGCAGCTTAGCGCGGAGTGGCTACGAGCAGTACTTC
many | TRBJ2-7 | TRBV24-1 | NA | CATSDGGSPEGRGEQYF | TGTGCCACCAGTGATGGAGGATCGCCGGAGGGCCGGGGCGAGCAGTACTTC
many | TRBJ1-2 | TRBV7-9 | NA | CASSPPGAHLSNYGYTF | TGTGCCAGCAGCCCTCCGGGAGCTCATCTCTCTAACTATGGCTACACCTTC
many | TRBJ2-1 | TRBV29-1 | TRBD2 | CSVRFWASGNYEQFF | TGCAGCGTTCGGTTCTGGGCTAGCGGGAACTATGAGCAGTTCTTC
NA | TRBJ2-2 | TRBV12-3/TRBV12-4 | NA | CASSLGHYTGELFF | TGTGCCAGCAGTCTAGGGCACTACACCGGGGAGCTGTTTTTT
NA | TRBJ1-1 | TRBV29-1 | NA | CSVALGQNTEAFF | TGCAGCGTTGCCTTGGGGCAGAACACTGAAGCCTTCTTT
NA | TRBJ2-7 | TRBV12-3/TRBV12-4 | NA | CASSSQGPGGNEQYF | TGTGCCAGCAGTTCACAGGGCCCAGGGGGGAACGAGCAGTACTTC
many | TRBJ2-2 | TRBV2 | NA | CASSDEQGNAGELFF | TGTGCCAGCAGTGACGAGCAGGGGAATGCCGGGGAGCTGTTTTTT
NA | TRBJ1-3 | TRBV11-2 | NA | CTSSSGNYTGTIYF | TGTACCAGCAGCTCCGGAAATTACACGGGCACCATATATTTC
once | TRBJ2-7 | TRBV29-1 | NA | CSVDTGRAYGQYF | TGTAGCGTCGATACTGGCCGGGCCTACGGGCAGTACTTC
NA | TRBJ2-7 | TRBV6-6 | TRBD1 | CASSFGTGGSYEQYF | TGTGCCAGCAGTTTCGGGACAGGGGGCTCTTACGAGCAGTACTTC
NA | TRBJ2-1 | TRBV4-1 | NA | CASSQEIHGGDSYNEQSF | TGCGCCAGCAGCCAAGAGATTCATGGTGGAGACTCCTACAATGAGCAGTCCTTC
NA | TRBJ2-1 | TRBV12-3/TRBV12-4 | NA | CASRFPRVEQFF | TGTGCCAGCAGATTCCCCCGAGTTGAGCAGTTCTTC
NA | TRBJ2-7 | TRBV4-1 | NA | CASSQDRGGVGTFEQYF | TGCGCCAGCAGCCAAGATCGCGGCGGAGTTGGGACCTTCGAGCAGTACTTC
NA | TRBJ2-2 | TRBV11-2 | NA | CASSPRQGQTGELFF | TGTGCCAGCAGCCCTCGGCAAGGACAAACCGGGGAGCTGTTTTTT
NA | TRBJ2-5 | TRBV6-2/TRBV6-3 | TRBD2 | CASNRLAGEETQYF | TGTGCCAGCAATAGACTAGCGGGTGAAGAGACCCAGTACTTC
NA | TRBJ2-1 | TRBV29-1 | TRBD2 | CSVFGGRAVDERFF | TGTAGCGTTTTTGGCGGGAGGGCCGTAGATGAGCGGTTCTTC
once | TRBJ2-1 | TRBV5-6 | NA | CANSLEFSTSYNEHFF | TGTGCCAACAGCTTGGAATTCTCTACCAGCTACAATGAGCATTTCTTC
many | TRBJ2-3 | TRBV29-1 | NA | CSVDGRGTTDTQYF | TGCAGCGTTGACGGAAGAGGGACCACAGATACGCAGTATTTT
few | TRBJ2-1 | TRBV10-3 | NA | CGITESSYNEQFF | TGTGGCATCACGGAAAGCTCCTATAATGAGCAGTTCTTC
many | TRBJ2-7 | TRBV7-9 | TRBD2 | CASSLVGGRSEQYF | TGTGCCAGCAGCTTAGTCGGCGGGAGGAGCGAGCAGTACTTC
NA | TRBJ2-5 | TRBV29-1 | NA | CSVEGRAGEQETQYF | TGCAGCGTTGAAGGAAGGGCAGGGGAACAAGAGACCCAGTACTTC
NA | TRBJ2-6 | TRBV29-1 | NA | CSVSGKGRISGANVLTF | TGCAGCGTTAGTGGAAAGGGGAGAATCTCTGGGGCCAACGTCCTGACTTTC
NA | TRBJ2-7 | TRBV10-3 | NA | CAISESRGLGEQYF | TGTGCCATCAGTGAGTCCCGGGGGCTAGGCGAGCAGTACTTC
NA | TRBJ2-5 | TRBV6-5 | NA | CAISYSRRGETQYF | TGTGCCATCAGTTACTCGAGACGTGGAGAGACACAGTACTTC
many | TRBJ2-7 | TRBV29-1 | TRBD1 | CSVAKGQGYEQYF | TGCAGCGTTGCCAAAGGACAGGGCTACGAGCAGTACTTC
few | TRBJ2-1 | TRBV24-1 | NA | CATSNPYNEQFF | TGTGCCACCAGTAACCCCTACAATGAGCAGTTCTTC
NA | TRBJ2-3 | TRBV29-1 | TRBD2 | CSIERGTDTQYF | TGCAGCATCGAGCGGGGGACAGATACGCAGTATTTT
NA | TRBJ2-7 | TRBV9 | NA | CASSVGGGGAYEQCF | TGTGCCAGCAGCGTAGGAGGAGGAGGGGCCTACGAGCAGTGCTTC
NA | TRBJ2-7 | TRBV6-6 | NA | CASRGDGGLTYSYGQYF | TGTGCCAGCAGAGGAGACGGGGGGCTTACCTACTCCTACGGGCAGTACTTC
NA | TRBJ2-4 | TRBV20-1 | NA | CSARDSTDAKNIQYF | TGCAGTGCTAGAGATTCGACTGACGCCAAAAACATTCAGTACTTC
medium-sized | TRBJ2-1 | TRBV11-2 | NA | CASSPAGLGDSYNEQFF | TGTGCCAGCAGCCCAGCGGGTTTGGGGGACTCCTACAATGAGCAGTTCTTC
NA | TRBJ2-3 | TRBV11-2 | NA | CASSLVDAQYF | TGTGCCAGTAGCTTGGTAGATGCGCAGTATTTT
NA | TRBJ2-3 | TRBV11-2 | NA | CTSNLDRESTQYF | TGTACCAGCAACTTAGATCGGGAGAGTACGCAGTATTTT
NA | TRBJ1-2 | TRBV30 | TRBD1 | CAWKPGHYRGDGYIF | TGTGCCTGGAAACCCGGACATTACAGGGGCGATGGCTACATCTTC
NA | TRBJ2-5 | TRBV4-2 | NA | CVSSISGAQETQYF | TGTGTCAGCAGCATATCCGGGGCCCAAGAGACCCAGTACTTC
NA | TRBJ1-2 | TRBV28 | NA | CASRRGGRNYGYTF | TGTGCCAGCAGGCGAGGAGGACGAAACTATGGCTACACCTTC